This T cell receptor (beta chain) derives from a study of PD-L1 blockade in urothelial cancer. Study summary: The authors examined blood 3 weeks (second dose) and 6 weeks after treatment start.

Regarding time point: peripheral blood 6 weeks after treatment start. Findings and caveats of the study: Durable benefit accompanied greater 3-week expansion of tumor-associated blood clones.

Spiking of synthetic TCR analog templates was performed in each PCR. Sequenced by immunoSEQ multiplex PCR; TCRdb stores in-frame clones only, minus some. The sample lists about 25,000 clones; 82% were seen once. The CDR3 has 15 amino acids. In germline, CDR1 is SGHRS, CDR2 YFSETQ. The V and J ends lost 0 bases and 6 bases respectively, with 13 bases between them. Concerning this clone: Its antigen remains unidentified.

The V and J genes are TRBV5-1 and TRBJ2-1; D is possibly TRBD1 (6 bases). This sample comprised PBMCs, obtained around atezolizumab (anti-PD-L1) treatment. The sequence was collected from a man between 65 and 85 years old with urothelial cancer. CDR3 region: CASSLEGQSFNEQFF. The CDR3 region has the DNA TGCGCCAGCAGCTTGGAAGGACAGAGCTTCAATGAGCAGTTCTTC.